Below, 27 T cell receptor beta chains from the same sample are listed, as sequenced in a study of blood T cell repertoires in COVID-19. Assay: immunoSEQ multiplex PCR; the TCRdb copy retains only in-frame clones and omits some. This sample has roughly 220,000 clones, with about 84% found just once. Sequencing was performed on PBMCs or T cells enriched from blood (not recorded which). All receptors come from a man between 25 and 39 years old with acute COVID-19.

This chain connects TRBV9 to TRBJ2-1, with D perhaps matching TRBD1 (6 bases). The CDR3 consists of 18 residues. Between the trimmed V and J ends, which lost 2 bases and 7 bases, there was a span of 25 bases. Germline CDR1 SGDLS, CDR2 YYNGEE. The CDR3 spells CASSVGGALWDKWNEQFF. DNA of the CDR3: TGTGCCAGCAGCGTTGGGGGTGCTTTGTGGGACAAGTGGAATGAGCAGTTCTTC.

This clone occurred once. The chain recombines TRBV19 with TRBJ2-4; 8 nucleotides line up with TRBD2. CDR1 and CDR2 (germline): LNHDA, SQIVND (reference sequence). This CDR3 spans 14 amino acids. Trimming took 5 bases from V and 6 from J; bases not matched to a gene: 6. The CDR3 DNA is TGTGCCAGTAGTCCCCGGGGGGGGATAAACATTCAGTACTTC. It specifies CASSPRGGINIQYF.

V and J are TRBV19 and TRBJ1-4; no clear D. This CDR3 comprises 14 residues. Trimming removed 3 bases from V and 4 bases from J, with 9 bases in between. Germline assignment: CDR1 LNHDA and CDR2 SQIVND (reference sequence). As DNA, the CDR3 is TGTGCCAGTAGTATCGGGAAGGGTAATGAAAAACTGTTTTTT. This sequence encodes CASSIGKGNEKLFF.

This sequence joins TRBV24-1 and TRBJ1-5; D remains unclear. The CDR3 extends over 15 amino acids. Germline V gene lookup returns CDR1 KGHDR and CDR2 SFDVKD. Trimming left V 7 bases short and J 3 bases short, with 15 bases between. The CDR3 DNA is TGTGCCACCAGAGAAGGAGGGCGGGTCAATCAGCCCCAGCATTTT. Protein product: CATREGGRVNQPQHF.

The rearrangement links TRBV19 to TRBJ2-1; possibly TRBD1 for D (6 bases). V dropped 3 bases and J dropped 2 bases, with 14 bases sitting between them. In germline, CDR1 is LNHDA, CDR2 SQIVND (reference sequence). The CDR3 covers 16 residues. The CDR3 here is CASSILRQVTYNEQFF. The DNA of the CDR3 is TGTGCCAGTAGTATTCTAAGACAGGTGACCTACAATGAGCAGTTCTTC.

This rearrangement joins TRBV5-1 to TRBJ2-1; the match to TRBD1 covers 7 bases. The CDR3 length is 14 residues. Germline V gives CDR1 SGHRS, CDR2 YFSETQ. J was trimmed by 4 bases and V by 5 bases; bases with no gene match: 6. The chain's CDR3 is CASRVGQEYNEQFF. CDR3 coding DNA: TGCGCCAGCAGAGTAGGACAGGAGTACAATGAGCAGTTCTTC.

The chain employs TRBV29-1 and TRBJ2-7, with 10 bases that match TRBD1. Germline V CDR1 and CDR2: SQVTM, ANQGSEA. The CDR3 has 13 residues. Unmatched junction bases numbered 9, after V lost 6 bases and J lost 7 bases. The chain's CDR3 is CSVLRGTGVEQYF. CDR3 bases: TGCAGCGTCCTACGTGGGACAGGGGTGGAGCAGTACTTC.

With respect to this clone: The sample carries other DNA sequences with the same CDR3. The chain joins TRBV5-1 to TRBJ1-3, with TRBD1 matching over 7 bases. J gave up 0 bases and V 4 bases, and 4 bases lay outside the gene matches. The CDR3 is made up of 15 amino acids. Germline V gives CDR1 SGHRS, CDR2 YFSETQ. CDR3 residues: CASSLQGSSGNTIYF. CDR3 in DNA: TGCGCCAGCAGCCTACAGGGGAGCTCTGGAAACACCATATATTTT.

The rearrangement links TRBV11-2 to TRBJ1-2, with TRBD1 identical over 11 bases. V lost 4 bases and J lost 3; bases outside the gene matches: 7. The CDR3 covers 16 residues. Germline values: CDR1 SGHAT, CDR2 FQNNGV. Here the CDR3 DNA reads TGTGCCAGCAGCTGGGACAGGGGGACTCCTTACTATGGCTACACCTTC. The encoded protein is CASSWDRGTPYYGYTF.

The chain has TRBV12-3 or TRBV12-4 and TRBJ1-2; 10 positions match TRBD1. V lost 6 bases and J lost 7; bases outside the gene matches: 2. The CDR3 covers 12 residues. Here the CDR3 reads CASRGTGAGYTF. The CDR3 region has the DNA TGTGCCAGCAGAGGGACAGGGGCTGGCTACACCTTC.

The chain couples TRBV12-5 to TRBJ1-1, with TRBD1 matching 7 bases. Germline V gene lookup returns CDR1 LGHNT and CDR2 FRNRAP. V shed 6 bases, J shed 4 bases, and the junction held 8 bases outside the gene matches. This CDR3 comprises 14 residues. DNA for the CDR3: TGTGCTAGTGGACGACAGGGTGGCGGCACTGAAGCTTTCTTT. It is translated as CASGRQGGGTEAFF.

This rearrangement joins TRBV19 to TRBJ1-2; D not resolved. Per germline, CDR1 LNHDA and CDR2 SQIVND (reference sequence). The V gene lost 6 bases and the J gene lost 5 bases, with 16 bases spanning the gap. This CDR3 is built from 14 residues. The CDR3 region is CASSPGLQAYGYTF. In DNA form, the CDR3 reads TGTGCCAGTAGCCCTGGCCTTCAGGCGTATGGCTACACCTTC.

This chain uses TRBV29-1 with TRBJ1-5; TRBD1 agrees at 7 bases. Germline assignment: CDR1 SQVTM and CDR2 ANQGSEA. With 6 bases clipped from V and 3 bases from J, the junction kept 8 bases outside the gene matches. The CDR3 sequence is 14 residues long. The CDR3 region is CSVIGTDINQPQHF. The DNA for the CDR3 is TGCAGCGTCATAGGGACAGATATCAATCAGCCCCAGCATTTT.

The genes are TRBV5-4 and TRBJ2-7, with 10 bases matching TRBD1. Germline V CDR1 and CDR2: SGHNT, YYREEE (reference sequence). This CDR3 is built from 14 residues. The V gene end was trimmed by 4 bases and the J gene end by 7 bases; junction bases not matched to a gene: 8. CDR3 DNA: TGTGCCAGCAGCATTCCGGGACAGGGGCAAGAGCAGTACTTC. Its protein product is CASSIPGQGQEQYF.

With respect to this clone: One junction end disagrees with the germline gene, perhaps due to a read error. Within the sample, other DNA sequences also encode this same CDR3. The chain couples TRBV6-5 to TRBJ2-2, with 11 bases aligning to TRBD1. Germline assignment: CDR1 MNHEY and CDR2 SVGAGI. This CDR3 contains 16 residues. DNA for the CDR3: TGTGCCAGTAGTTACTCGGGGACAGGGGGACCCGGGGAGCTGTTTTTT. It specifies CASSYSGTGGPGELFF.

CDR3 DNA: TGTGCCAGCAGTTACCGAACGGGCACCGGGGAGCTGTTTTTT. It specifies CASSYRTGTGELFF. The chain recombines TRBV6-5 with TRBJ2-2; D gene unclear. Germline lookup yields CDR1 MNHEY and CDR2 SVGAGI. Trimming pared 2 bases from V and 4 bases from J, leaving 8 bases between. The CDR3 has 14 amino acids.

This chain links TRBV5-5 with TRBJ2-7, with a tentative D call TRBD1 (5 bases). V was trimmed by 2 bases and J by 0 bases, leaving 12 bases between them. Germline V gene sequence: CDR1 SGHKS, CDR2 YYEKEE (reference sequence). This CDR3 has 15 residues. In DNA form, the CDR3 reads TGTGCCAGCAGCTTTGGAGCAGGGCGCTCCTACGAGCAGTACTTC. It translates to CASSFGAGRSYEQYF.

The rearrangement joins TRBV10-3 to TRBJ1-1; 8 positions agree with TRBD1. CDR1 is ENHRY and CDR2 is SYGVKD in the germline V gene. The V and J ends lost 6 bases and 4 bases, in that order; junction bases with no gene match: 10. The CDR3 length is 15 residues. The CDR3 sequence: CAIRTDRGESTEAFF. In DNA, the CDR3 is TGTGCCATCAGGACAGACAGGGGCGAGAGCACTGAAGCTTTCTTT.

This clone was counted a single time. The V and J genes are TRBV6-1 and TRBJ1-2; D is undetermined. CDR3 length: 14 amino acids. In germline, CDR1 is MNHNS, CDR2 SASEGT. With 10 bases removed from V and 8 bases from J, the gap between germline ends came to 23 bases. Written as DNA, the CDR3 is TGTGCCACCCCCGCGGTTTTGGAGGCCTTAGGCTACACCTTC. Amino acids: CATPAVLEALGYTF.

The CDR3 spells CASSLGLAGAGELFF. Written as DNA, the CDR3 is TGTGCCAGCAGCTTAGGGCTAGCGGGGGCCGGGGAGCTGTTTTTT. V and J are TRBV7-3 and TRBJ2-2, with 10 bases lining up with TRBD2. CDR3 length: 15 residues. The ends lost 2 bases at V and 6 bases at J; junction bases unmatched: 3. Germline V lookup: CDR1 SGHTA, CDR2 FQGTGA.

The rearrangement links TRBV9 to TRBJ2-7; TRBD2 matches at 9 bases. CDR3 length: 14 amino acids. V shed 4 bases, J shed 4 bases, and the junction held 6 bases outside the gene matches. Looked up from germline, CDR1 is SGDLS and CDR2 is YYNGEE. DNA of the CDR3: TGTGCCAGCAGCCCCTCTCTAGCGGGGTACGAGCAGTACTTC. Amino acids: CASSPSLAGYEQYF.

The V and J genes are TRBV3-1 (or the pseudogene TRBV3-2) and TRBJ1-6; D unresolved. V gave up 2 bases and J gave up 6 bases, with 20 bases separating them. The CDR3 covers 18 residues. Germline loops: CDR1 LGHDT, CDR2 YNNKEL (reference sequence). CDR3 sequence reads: CASSQRFAIVAGNSPLHF. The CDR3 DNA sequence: TGTGCCAGCAGCCAAAGGTTCGCTATTGTGGCGGGTAATTCACCCCTCCACTTT.

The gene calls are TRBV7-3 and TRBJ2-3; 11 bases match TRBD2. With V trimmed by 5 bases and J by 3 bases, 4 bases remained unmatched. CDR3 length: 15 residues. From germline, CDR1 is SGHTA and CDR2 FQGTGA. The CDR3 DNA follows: TGTGCCAGCAGCGCTAGCGGGGGGCCTACAGATACGCAGTATTTT. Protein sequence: CASSASGGPTDTQYF.

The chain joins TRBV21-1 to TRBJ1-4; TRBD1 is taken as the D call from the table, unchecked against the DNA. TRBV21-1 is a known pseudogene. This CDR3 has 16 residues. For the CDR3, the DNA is TGTGCCAGCAGCTCTACTCTCAGGGGGCGTAATGAAAAACTGTTTTTT. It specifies CASSSTLRGRNEKLFF.

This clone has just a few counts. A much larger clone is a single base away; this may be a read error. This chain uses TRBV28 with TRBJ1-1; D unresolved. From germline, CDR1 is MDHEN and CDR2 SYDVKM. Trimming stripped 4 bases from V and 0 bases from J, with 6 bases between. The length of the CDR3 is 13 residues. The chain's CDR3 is CASSSDMNTEAFF. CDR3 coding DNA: TGTGCCAGCAGTTCCGACATGAACACTGAAGCTTTCTTT.

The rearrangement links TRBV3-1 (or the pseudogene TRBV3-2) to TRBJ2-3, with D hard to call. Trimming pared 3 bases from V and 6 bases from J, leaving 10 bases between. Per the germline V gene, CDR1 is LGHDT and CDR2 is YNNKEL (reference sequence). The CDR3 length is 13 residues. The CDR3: CASSHPVGDTQYF. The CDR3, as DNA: TGTGCCAGCAGCCACCCGGTCGGGGATACGCAGTATTTT.

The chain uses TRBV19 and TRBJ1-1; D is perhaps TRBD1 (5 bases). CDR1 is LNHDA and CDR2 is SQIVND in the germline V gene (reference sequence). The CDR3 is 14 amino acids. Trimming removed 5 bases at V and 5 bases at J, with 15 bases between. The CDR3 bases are TGTGCCAGTAGTCCTCGACAGACGATGACTGAAGCTTTCTTT. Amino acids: CASSPRQTMTEAFF.